What follows describes a single T cell receptor (beta chain). The target of this receptor is not known. No base quality information exists; no much larger clone differs at one position. An Illumina MiSeq was used to sequence the TCRbeta libraries, yielding an average of roughly 41,000 productive templates per sample. Multiplex PCR amplification was used to generate TCRbeta CDR3 libraries with the immunoSEQ assay. On the authors' methods: Repertoire diversity was calculated as previously defined, and values close to 0 indicated extremely monoclonal samples. The source is immuneACCESS, and TCRdb retained only in-frame sequences with V and J called. Part of the clones is not carried over; for the studies checked, unresolved V genes explain less than half of this, and the remainder is unexplained. V and J calls and clone size are as listed in that table; D and trimming were resolved from the DNA. Within this sample are 10,000 to 15,000 clones, with 90% of them counted one time only. The top ten clonotypes cover approximately 35% of the sample.

The sample originates from a study of STAT3 mutations in large granular lymphocyte leukemia (dated by TCRdb to between 2017 and 2020). With respect to the entire study: Canonical activating STAT3 mutations were detected in roughly half of the longitudinally sequenced T-LGLL patients. Over half of the T-LGLL patients were given one or more immunosuppressive therapy regimens, and roughly 40% of those treated had a hematologic response. Patients with T-cell large granular lymphocyte leukemia underwent serial deep sequencing of TCRbeta CDR3 and STAT3 to reconstruct clonal hierarchy and dynamics. From an initial cohort of 207 LGL patients, 15 to 20 representative T-LGLL cases were picked for longitudinal TCRbeta and STAT3 sequencing. A couple of patients with natural killer LGL leukemia were also sequenced longitudinally as controls within the study. Patients were sequenced at roughly 4 time points on average, with the number of samplings per patient ranging from 2 to 8. Overall study outcomes, separate from this receptor: In several patients, dominant TCR clone burden exceeded STAT3 mutant burden, suggesting STAT3 mutation arose secondarily within a pre-expanded clone. Every T-LGLL patient showed at least one immunodominant TCRbeta clonotype, and about half showed multiple immunodominant subclonotypes. Linking therapy response to changes in TCR clonal burden was complicated by variable intervals between samplings and by differing treatment regimens. In 6 of 18 patients, TCR clonotype switching occurred after therapy, and every newly emerging clone was STAT3 wild type. Persisting codominant clonotypes in some patients meant a small but highly pathogenic clone may have been missed. Because no samples were available when a clone first appeared, clonal expansion had to be inferred from samplings taken at other points.

DNA was extracted from blood mononuclear cells, and the same DNA was used for both TCR and STAT3 sequencing. The V end loses 5 bases and the J end loses 3 bases, and a stretch of 10 bases separates them. For CDR1 and CDR2, the germline V gene lists SGHTA and FQGNSA. Its CDR3 holds 13 amino acids, cysteine through phenylalanine. The DNA shown is the 39-base CDR3, in frame from base 1. The TCR sequence derives from a middle-aged man with T-cell large granular lymphocyte leukemia. Some clones in this sample may be carry-over from other donors' samples. The age is the age at diagnosis. Sample: peripheral blood mononuclear cells. The sequence links TRBV7-2 to TRBJ1-1; the D segment cannot be called with confidence. The CDR3 region: CASSVLRDTEAFF. Read as DNA, the sequence is TGTGCCAGCAGCGTCCTTAGGGACACTGAAGCTTTCTTT.